Following are 25 T cell receptor beta chains from one sample sequenced in a study of cytomegalovirus exposure and HLA in healthy donors. The study ran its PCR with 60 Vbeta and 13 Jbeta primers. Only in-frame clones appear in the TCRdb table, and some are missing; sequencing was by immunoSEQ multiplex PCR. The data hold 95,000 to 100,000 clones, with approximately 85% observed a single time. Material: PBMCs. The receptors were gathered from a man aged 25 to 40 in good health and CMV-seronegative.

The chain uses TRBV5-1 and TRBJ1-1; D call uncertain. V lost 0 bases to trimming and J lost 0 bases, with 9 bases between them. CDR3 length: 15 amino acids. From germline, CDR1 is SGHRS and CDR2 YFSETQ. The DNA of the CDR3 is TGCGCCAGCAGCTTGGTTCCGGGGATGAACACTGAAGCTTTCTTT. It is translated as CASSLVPGMNTEAFF.

This sequence joins TRBV7-3 and TRBJ1-2, with D unresolved. Germline values: CDR1 SGHTA, CDR2 FQGTGA. This CDR3 is built from 13 residues. V lost 5 bases and J lost 4, with 11 bases in between. The CDR3 coding sequence is TGTGCCAGCAGCGACGACAAGTTCTATGGCTACACCTTC. Encoded protein: CASSDDKFYGYTF.

V and J are TRBV9 and TRBJ2-2; 7 bases are shared with TRBD2. V dropped 2 bases and J dropped 2; count of bases not matched to a gene: 3. CDR3 length: 15 amino acids. Germline CDR1 reads SGDLS; CDR2 reads YYNGEE. The CDR3 region is CASSVTSSNTGELFF. As DNA, the CDR3 is TGTGCCAGCAGCGTGACTAGCTCCAACACCGGGGAGCTGTTTTTT.

J is TRBJ2-5 and V is TRBV9; D remains unclear. The V gene lost 3 bases and the J gene lost 5 bases, with 5 bases spanning the gap. Per the germline V gene, CDR1 is SGDLS and CDR2 is YYNGEE. CDR3 size: 11 residues. In nucleotides, the CDR3 is TGTGCCAGCAGCGCCGGGGAGACCCAGTACTTC. This sequence encodes CASSAGETQYF.

The chain joins TRBV15 to TRBJ2-3; D is perhaps TRBD2 (5 bases). V shed 0 bases and J shed 3 bases, with 16 bases lying between them. CDR1 is LNHNV, CDR2 YYDKDF, per germline (reference sequence). The CDR3 spans 17 residues. CDR3 amino acids: CATSREHSVGRTDTQYF. CDR3 DNA sequence: TGTGCCACCAGCAGAGAACATAGCGTGGGTAGGACAGATACGCAGTATTTT.

The V gene is TRBV27, the J gene TRBJ2-3; weak D call: TRBD2 (6 bases). Trimming shortened V by 3 bases and J by 9 bases, and 25 bases separated the two germline ends. The CDR3 length is 17 residues. The germline V gene encodes CDR1 MNHEY and CDR2 SMNVEV (reference sequence). CDR3 coding DNA: TGTGCCAGCAGTTTTGCTCGGGGGACCGTAACCCCTGGGACGCAGTATTTT. It specifies CASSFARGTVTPGTQYF.

This clone was recorded once. This rearrangement joins TRBV6-5 to TRBJ1-2; unclear D gene. The CDR3 contains 13 residues. V lost 0 bases, J lost 8 bases, and 10 bases lay in between. In germline, CDR1 is MNHEY, CDR2 SVGAGI. CDR3 in amino acids: CASSYSGGRGYTF. The CDR3 bases are TGTGCCAGCAGTTACTCGGGAGGTAGGGGCTACACCTTC.

The chain has TRBV18 and TRBJ2-7; 10 bases line up with TRBD1. CDR1 is KGHSH, CDR2 LQKENI, per germline. Losses at the gene ends were 3 bases for V and 1 base for J; bases not matched to a gene: 6. This CDR3 spans 16 amino acids. The CDR3 protein is CASSPGTGVQSYEQYF. The CDR3 nucleotides are TGTGCCAGCTCACCCGGGACAGGGGTCCAATCCTACGAGCAGTACTTC.

The count of this clone is one. The gene calls are TRBV7-9 and TRBJ1-2; TRBD1 matches 9 bases. Germline V gives CDR1 SEHNR, CDR2 FQNEAQ (reference sequence). This CDR3 has 14 residues. J lost 5 bases, V lost 5 bases, and 6 bases had no gene match. The CDR3 DNA is TGTGCCAGCAGCGTTACAGGGGGCGGGTATGGCTACACCTTC. It translates to CASSVTGGGYGYTF.

The chain carries TRBV6-5 and TRBJ2-1, with 9 bases fitting TRBD2. V lost 6 bases to trimming and J lost 10 bases; unmatched junction nucleotides: 13. The CDR3 runs to 15 residues. Germline V gives CDR1 MNHEY, CDR2 SVGAGI. The CDR3 here is CASRTSPGLASEQFF. CDR3 nucleotides: TGTGCCAGCAGGACCTCTCCGGGACTAGCAAGCGAGCAGTTCTTC.

The chain employs TRBV9 and TRBJ2-5; D might be TRBD2 (5 bases). Germline CDR1 reads SGDLS; CDR2 reads YYNGEE. This CDR3 spans 15 amino acids. Trimming took off 0 bases at V and 5 bases at J, with 14 bases between the two ends. The CDR3 protein is CASSVDLAWGETQYF. The CDR3 nucleotides read TGTGCCAGCAGCGTAGATCTAGCTTGGGGTGAGACCCAGTACTTC.

The chain employs TRBV18 and TRBJ2-4; D gene uncertain. The CDR3 is 14 residues long. In germline, CDR1 is KGHSH, CDR2 LQKENI. Trimming removed 3 bases from V and 1 base from J, with 7 bases in between. CDR3 region: CASSPSYAKNIQYF. For the CDR3, the DNA is TGTGCCAGCTCACCGAGTTACGCCAAAAACATTCAGTACTTC.

The chain couples TRBV7-2 to TRBJ1-2; possibly TRBD1 for D (5 bases). This CDR3 spans 13 amino acids. Germline lookup yields CDR1 SGHTA and CDR2 FQGNSA. Between the trimmed V and J ends, which lost 3 bases and 4 bases, there was a span of 9 bases. The CDR3 reads CASSFQGGYGYTF. DNA for the CDR3: TGTGCCAGCAGCTTCCAGGGCGGCTATGGCTACACCTTC.

This clone was seen a single time. The chain combines TRBV2 with TRBJ1-1; TRBD1 matches at 7 bases. This CDR3 comprises 15 residues. Germline CDR1 reads SNHLY; CDR2 reads FYNNEI. The trim removed 2 bases at V and 1 base at J, leaving 4 bases unmatched. CDR3 sequence reads: CASSEPDRANTEAFF. The CDR3 DNA reads as TGTGCCAGCAGTGAACCCGACAGGGCGAACACTGAAGCTTTCTTT.

The chain carries TRBV19 and TRBJ2-5; the match to TRBD2 covers 9 bases. Germline values: CDR1 LNHDA, CDR2 SQIVND (reference sequence). This CDR3 spans 15 amino acids. The V gene end was trimmed by 3 bases and the J gene end by 4 bases; junction bases not matched to a gene: 6. CDR3 coding DNA: TGTGCCAGTAGTATCACTCCACTAGCGGGAGAGACCCAGTACTTC. Translated, it gives CASSITPLAGETQYF.

This chain joins TRBV2 and TRBJ2-1, with TRBD2 matching 11 bases. Germline V gene lookup returns CDR1 SNHLY and CDR2 FYNNEI. V trimming: 6 bases; J trimming: 10 bases; junction bases outside the gene matches: 11. This CDR3 spans 15 amino acids. In DNA, the CDR3 is TGTGCCAGCAGGGCCCTAGCGGGAGGTACACAAGAGCAGTTCTTC. Amino acid sequence: CASRALAGGTQEQFF.

The gene calls are TRBV18 and TRBJ1-3; possible D gene TRBD1, 6 bases. Trimming took 3 bases from V and 8 from J, leaving 11 bases between them. Germline V gene lookup returns CDR1 KGHSH and CDR2 LQKENI. The CDR3 loop spans 13 amino acids. Written as DNA, the CDR3 is TGTGCCAGCTCACCGCTACAGGGAGACACCATATATTTT. This translates into CASSPLQGDTIYF.

This clone was counted only a few times. J is TRBJ1-1 and V is TRBV30; TRBD1 aligns across 7 bases. CDR3 length equals 14 residues. Germline loops: CDR1 GTSNPN, CDR2 SVGIG (reference sequence). V shed 0 bases and J 4 bases; nucleotides not matched to a gene: 5. CDR3 DNA sequence: TGTGCCTGGAGTGTAAGGCGGACAGGCACTGAAGCTTTCTTT. Translated: CAWSVRRTGTEAFF.

This chain uses TRBV7-3 with TRBJ2-2; 9 bases line up with TRBD2. Germline V gene data show CDR1 as SGHTA and CDR2 as FQGTGA. Trimming at V came to 1 base and at J to 5 bases, leaving 14 bases not matched to a gene. CDR3 size: 19 residues. DNA for the CDR3: TGTGCCAGCAGCTTAAAGGGCAAGAGCGGGAGGAAGGGGACCGGGGAGCTGTTTTTT. Protein product: CASSLKGKSGRKGTGELFF. Supplemented by reference TRBV7-3 and TRBJ2-2, the full variable domain reads GAGVSQTPSNKVTEKGKYVELRCDPISGHTALYWYRQSLGQGPEFLIYFQGTGAADDSGLPNDRFFAVRPEGSVSTLKIQRTERGDSAVYLCASSLKGKSGRKGTGELFFGEGSRLTVL.

The chain employs TRBV9 and TRBJ2-7; 10 bases align to TRBD1. This CDR3 is 15 amino acids long. J was trimmed by 5 bases and V by 4 bases; bases with no gene match: 9. Germline-derived CDR1 and CDR2 are SGDLS and YYNGEE. The CDR3 spells CASSPRTGGKDEQYF. The CDR3 nucleotides are TGTGCCAGCAGCCCCAGGACAGGGGGAAAAGACGAGCAGTACTTC. Using reference TRBV9 and TRBJ2-7 for the parts outside the CDR3, the full variable domain is DSGVTQTPKHLITATGQRVTLRCSPRSGDLSVYWYQQSLDQGLQFLIQYYNGEERAKGNILERFSAQQFPDLHSELNLSSLELGDSALYFCASSPRTGGKDEQYFGPGTRLTVT.

This clone appeared a single time. This chain uses TRBV5-1 with TRBJ2-7, with TRBD1 identical over 9 bases. Trimming cost V 4 bases and J 2 bases; bases outside gene matches: 13. CDR1 and CDR2 (germline): SGHRS, YFSETQ. There are 17 residues in the CDR3. For the CDR3, the DNA is TGCGCCAGCAGCCCCCGGGACAGGGCGATTCGAACCTACGAGCAGTACTTC. This translates into CASSPRDRAIRTYEQYF.

The V gene is TRBV27, the J gene TRBJ1-1; D possibly corresponds to TRBD1 (6 bases). Germline V CDR1 and CDR2: MNHEY, SMNVEV (reference sequence). Between the trimmed V and J ends, which lost 5 bases and 3 bases, there was a span of 13 bases. The CDR3 runs 14 residues. CDR3 sequence: CASSPQGRDTEAFF. CDR3 nucleotides: TGTGCCAGCAGTCCCCAGGGGCGCGACACTGAAGCTTTCTTT.

This clone has just a few counts. The V call is TRBV7-9, the J call TRBJ1-2; D perhaps matches TRBD1 (6 bases). Germline-derived CDR1 and CDR2 are SEHNR and FQNEAQ (reference sequence). Trimming left V 6 bases short and J 4 bases short, with 18 bases between. This CDR3 region has 15 residues. The CDR3 protein is CASSPLGLGGYGYTF. The CDR3 nucleotides are TGTGCCAGCAGTCCCCTCGGATTAGGGGGCTATGGCTACACCTTC.

This clone showed up just once. This chain joins TRBV7-9 and TRBJ1-2; 8 bases match TRBD1. This CDR3 spans 15 amino acids. The V gene's germline CDR1 is SEHNR and CDR2 FQNEAQ (reference sequence). V lost 5 bases and J lost 0; bases outside the gene matches: 5. The CDR3 sequence: CASSPTGGANYGYTF. CDR3 sequence (DNA): TGTGCCAGCAGCCCAACAGGGGGTGCTAACTATGGCTACACCTTC.

V usage is TRBV5-4 and J usage is TRBJ2-5; TRBD2 agrees at 10 bases. Germline V gene data show CDR1 as SGHNT and CDR2 as YYREEE (reference sequence). There are 14 residues in the CDR3. Trimming at V came to 0 bases and at J to 5 bases, leaving 1 base not matched to a gene. The CDR3: CASSLASGSETQYF. The CDR3 DNA reads TGTGCCAGCAGCTTGGCTAGCGGGAGTGAGACCCAGTACTTC.